These 3 T cell receptor beta chains came from one sample sequenced in a study of regulatory T cells in long-lasting Graves disease. Construction of the TCR beta libraries employed iRepertoire HTBI primers in conjunction with Arm-PCR of CDR3 regions. TCRdb re-derived calls from the multiplex PCR reads in MiXCR, one entry per CDR3 protein. The data hold about 400,000 distinct CDR3 sequences, with roughly 17% observed a single time. Specified time point: newly diagnosed GD, antithyroid drugs for less than 3 months. Researchers made the TCR library from RNA that was extracted from PBMCs. These records were also assigned to another study, of T cells in Graves' hyperthyroidism and ophthalmopathy.

The sample consisted of peripheral blood mononuclear cells (PBMCs), taken at new diagnosis, from a patient treated with antithyroid drugs. These receptors were taken from a woman under 30 with Graves disease.

There are many counts of this clonotype. The rearrangement links TRBV6-5 to TRBJ2-7; a weak D match, TRBD1 (6 bases). V gave up 4 bases and J gave up 2 bases, with 24 bases separating them. CDR1 is MNHEY and CDR2 is SVGAGI in the germline V gene. The CDR3 sequence is 18 residues long. CDR3 sequence reads: CASSSDSRRILPTYEQYF. CDR3 DNA: TGTGCCAGCAGTTCGGACAGCAGACGGATCCTTCCCACCTACGAGCAGTACTTC.

A few counts support this clonotype. The chain links TRBV5-5 to TRBJ2-1; tentatively, D is TRBD1 (6 bases). Germline assignment: CDR1 SGHKS and CDR2 YYEKEE (reference sequence). The CDR3 runs 15 residues. Trimming removed 7 bases from V and 1 base from J, with 15 bases in between. The CDR3 nucleotides read TGTGCCAGCGGACCTCTGGGGGCTTCCTACAATGAGCAGTTCTTC. Its translation is CASGPLGASYNEQFF. Filled out from reference TRBV5-5 and TRBJ2-1, the complete variable domain reads DAGVTQSPTHLIKTRGQQVTLRCSPISGHKSVSWYQQVLGQGPQFIFQYYEKEERGRGNFPDRFSARQFPNYSSELNVNALLLGDSALYLCASGPLGASYNEQFFGPGTRLTVL.

The sample holds many counts of this clonotype. The genes are TRBV20-1 and TRBJ2-7; D remains ambiguous. Germline lookup yields CDR1 DFQATT and CDR2 SNEGSKA (reference sequence). V shed 6 bases and J shed 3 bases, with 36 bases lying between them. This CDR3 is built from 20 residues. CDR3 residues: CSATKTHFRFRSPQSYEQYF. CDR3 in DNA: TGCAGTGCAACAAAAACACATTTCCGATTTAGGTCCCCCCAAAGCTACGAGCAGTACTTC.